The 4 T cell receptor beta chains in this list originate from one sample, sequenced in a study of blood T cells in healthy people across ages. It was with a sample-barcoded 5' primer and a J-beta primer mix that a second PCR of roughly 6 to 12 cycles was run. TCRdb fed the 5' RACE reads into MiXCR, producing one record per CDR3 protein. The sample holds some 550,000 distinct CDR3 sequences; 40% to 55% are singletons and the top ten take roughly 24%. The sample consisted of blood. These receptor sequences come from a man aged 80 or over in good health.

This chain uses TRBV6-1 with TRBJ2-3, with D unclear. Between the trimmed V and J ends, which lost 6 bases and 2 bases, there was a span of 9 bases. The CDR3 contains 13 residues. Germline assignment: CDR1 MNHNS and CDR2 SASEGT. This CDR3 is CASSARHTDTQYF. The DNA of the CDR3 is TGTGCCAGCAGCGCGCGACACACAGATACGCAGTATTTT.

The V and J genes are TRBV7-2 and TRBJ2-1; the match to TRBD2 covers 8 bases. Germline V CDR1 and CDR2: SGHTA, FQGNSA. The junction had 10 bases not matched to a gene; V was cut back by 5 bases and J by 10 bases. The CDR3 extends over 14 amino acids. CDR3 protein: CASSLRGAPREQFF. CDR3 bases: TGTGCCAGCAGCCTGCGGGGGGCCCCCAGGGAGCAGTTCTTC.

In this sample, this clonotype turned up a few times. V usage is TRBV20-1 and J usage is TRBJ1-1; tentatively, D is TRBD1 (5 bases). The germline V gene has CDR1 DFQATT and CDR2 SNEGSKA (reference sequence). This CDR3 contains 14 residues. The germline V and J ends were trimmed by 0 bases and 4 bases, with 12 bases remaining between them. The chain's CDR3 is CSARDKGHSTEAFF. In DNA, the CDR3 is TGCAGTGCTAGAGACAAGGGGCACAGCACTGAAGCTTTCTTT.

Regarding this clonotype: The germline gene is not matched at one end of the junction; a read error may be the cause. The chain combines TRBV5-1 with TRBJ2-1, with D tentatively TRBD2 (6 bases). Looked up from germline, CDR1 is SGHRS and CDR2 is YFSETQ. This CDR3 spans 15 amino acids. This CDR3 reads CTSSLEGSTYNEQFF. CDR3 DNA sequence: TGCACCAGCAGCTTGGAGGGCAGCACCTACAATGAGCAGTTCTTC.